These T cell receptor beta chains were read from a single sample in a study of beta chain features in type 1 diabetes. Some clones are missing from TCRdb's copy, which holds only in-frame ones; the method was immunoSEQ multiplex PCR. Of roughly 260,000 clones in the sample, roughly a tenth are singletons; the top ten hold more than 0.015%. Input material: naive CD4+ T cells from blood. The receptors shown here come from a man aged 25 to 40 with type 1 diabetes. The CDR3 runs from the conserved cysteine through the conserved F or W. A D gene is named only where the DNA matches it firmly. The size field is filled for only some rows; it gives once, few, many or a size class.

j_call v_call d_call clone_size cdr3_aa cdr3_nt
TRBJ2-5 TRBV6-5 TRBD1 - CASTGQGSVTQYF TGTGCCAGCACGGGACAGGGCTCTGTGACCCAGTACTTC
TRBJ2-3 TRBV2 TRBD2 few CASSGGAGGYTDTQYF TGTGCCAGCAGTGGCGGAGCGGGGGGGTACACAGATACGCAGTATTTT
TRBJ1-6 TRBV4-2 - few CASSQAGAGSPLHF TGTGCCAGCAGCCAAGCTGGGGCTGGCTCACCCCTCCACTTT
TRBJ1-1 TRBV27 TRBD1 - CASRGQMNTEAFF TGTGCCAGCAGGGGACAGATGAACACTGAAGCTTTCTTT
TRBJ1-2 TRBV9 - - CASSPTGGFGGYTF TGTGCCAGCAGCCCCACGGGGGGATTTGGTGGCTACACCTTC
TRBJ1-2 TRBV29-1 - few CSVVRQTANYGYTF TGCAGCGTTGTAAGACAGACAGCTAACTATGGCTACACCTTC
TRBJ2-5 TRBV6-5 - - CASSYSGNPRETQYF TGTGCCAGCAGTTACTCAGGCAACCCTAGGGAGACCCAGTACTTC
TRBJ2-7 TRBV28 - few CASTSPGFGYEQYF TGTGCCAGCACTTCTCCAGGGTTCGGGTACGAGCAGTACTTC
TRBJ2-1 TRBV5-6 TRBD2 few CASSLVTSGVPLANEQFF TGTGCCAGCAGCTTAGTGACTAGCGGGGTGCCTCTTGCCAATGAGCAGTTCTTC
TRBJ1-2 TRBV9 - few CASSAVLGSYGYTF TGTGCCAGCAGCGCAGTTCTGGGCTCCTATGGCTACACCTTC
TRBJ1-2 TRBV10-3 TRBD1 few CAISEQGQRYGYTF TGTGCCATCAGTGAACAGGGACAGAGATATGGCTACACCTTC
TRBJ2-7 TRBV4-3 TRBD2 - CASSQDVASGANEQYF TGCGCCAGCAGCCAAGATGTCGCTAGCGGGGCCAACGAGCAGTACTTC
TRBJ2-1 TRBV7-2 - few CASSRGSYNEQFF TGTGCCAGCAGCCGAGGGTCCTACAATGAGCAGTTCTTC
TRBJ1-2 TRBV2 TRBD1 few CASRGQGDSGYTF TGTGCCAGCAGGGGACAGGGGGATTCTGGCTACACCTTC
TRBJ1-2 TRBV2 - few CASNQGNHGYTF TGTGCCAGCAATCAGGGTAACCACGGCTACACCTTC
TRBJ1-2 TRBV7-2 - - CASSLQGYYGYTF TGTGCCAGCAGCTTACAGGGGTACTATGGCTACACCTTC
TRBJ1-6 TRBV2 - few CASKQGVYSPLHF TGTGCCAGCAAGCAAGGGGTTTATTCACCCCTCCACTTT
TRBJ1-1 TRBV7-9 - - CASSLDRPEAFF TGTGCCAGCAGCTTGGACAGACCTGAAGCTTTCTTT
TRBJ1-2 TRBV2 - - CASSETEGPYTF TGTGCCAGCAGTGAAACGGAGGGCCCCTACACCTTC
TRBJ2-3 TRBV4-3 - once CASQDVGGHTDTQYF TGCGCCAGCCAGGACGTCGGGGGGCATACAGATACGCAGTATTTT
TRBJ2-7 TRBV7-9 - - CASSLGSGGDDEQYF TGTGCCAGCAGCTTAGGGTCAGGAGGGGACGACGAGCAGTACTTC
TRBJ2-5 TRBV7-2 TRBD1 few CASSSDREKTQYF TGTGCCAGCAGCTCGGACAGGGAAAAGACCCAGTACTTC
TRBJ1-1 TRBV2 - few CASSDQGISTEAFF TGTGCCAGCAGTGACCAGGGGATCAGCACTGAAGCTTTCTTT
TRBJ2-1 TRBV4-2 TRBD2 few CASSHPGLAGGYNEQFF TGTGCCAGCAGCCATCCCGGACTAGCGGGGGGGTACAATGAGCAGTTCTTC
TRBJ1-6 TRBV16 TRBD1 few CASSHGQGYNSPLHF TGTGCCAGCAGCCACGGACAGGGGTATAATTCACCCCTCCACTTT
TRBJ1-2 TRBV29-1 TRBD1 few CSVGQSGYTF TGCAGCGTGGGACAGTCTGGCTACACCTTC
TRBJ2-1 TRBV2 TRBD2 - CASRLAPYNEQFF TGTGCCAGCCGACTAGCCCCCTACAATGAGCAGTTCTTC
TRBJ2-1 TRBV5-4 - - CASSLGTPSSSYNEQFF TGTGCCAGCAGCTTGGGTACCCCGAGTAGCTCCTACAATGAGCAGTTCTTC
TRBJ2-3 TRBV5-4 TRBD2 few CASSSRTSGGTDTQYF TGTGCCAGCAGCTCAAGGACTAGCGGGGGCACAGATACGCAGTATTTT
TRBJ1-5 TRBV7-2 - - CASSLTQGQPQHF TGTGCCAGCAGCTTGACACAGGGTCAGCCCCAGCATTTT
TRBJ2-1 TRBV9 TRBD2 - CASSPRGSGGVNEQFF TGTGCCAGCAGCCCCCGGGGTAGCGGGGGGGTCAATGAGCAGTTCTTC
TRBJ2-5 TRBV5-4 TRBD2 - CASSSPSSGGGETQYF TGTGCCAGCAGCTCCCCCTCAAGCGGGGGGGGAGAGACCCAGTACTTC
TRBJ1-6 TRBV5-1 - - CASSFDRPNSPLHF TGCGCCAGCAGCTTCGACAGACCGAATTCACCCCTCCACTTT
TRBJ2-3 TRBV5-1 - - CASSLTAIQGDTQYF TGCGCCAGCAGCTTGACAGCGATCCAGGGAGATACGCAGTATTTT
TRBJ1-1 TRBV7-3 - few CASSPQGNTEAFF TGTGCCAGCAGCCCCCAGGGTAACACTGAAGCTTTCTTT
TRBJ2-5 TRBV7-3 - - CASSSAREETQYF TGTGCCAGCAGCTCGGCCAGGGAAGAGACCCAGTACTTC
TRBJ1-2 TRBV28 TRBD1 - CASSLLTPDRGRGYTF TGTGCCAGCAGTTTACTCACTCCGGACAGGGGCCGAGGCTACACCTTC
TRBJ1-5 TRBV15 TRBD1 - CATRGQRQGNQPQHF TGTGCCACCCGGGGTCAGAGACAGGGAAATCAGCCCCAGCATTTT
TRBJ2-2 TRBV4-1 TRBD2 - CASSQDSGTSGVGELFF TGCGCCAGCAGCCAAGACTCCGGGACTAGCGGGGTCGGGGAGCTGTTTTTT
TRBJ2-7 TRBV5-4 TRBD1 - CASSPGTGETYEQYF TGTGCCAGCAGTCCCGGGACAGGGGAAACGTACGAGCAGTACTTC
TRBJ1-2 TRBV30 TRBD1 few CAWSAQGASGYTF TGTGCCTGGAGCGCACAGGGGGCGTCTGGCTACACCTTC
TRBJ2-2 TRBV7-8 - - CASSLIAPHGELFF TGTGCCAGCAGCTTAATAGCGCCGCACGGGGAGCTGTTTTTT
TRBJ1-2 TRBV19 - - CASSIPRPTEDGYTF TGTGCCAGTAGTATCCCTCGACCCACCGAGGATGGCTACACCTTC
TRBJ1-4 TRBV5-4 - few CASSPGDFANEKLFF TGTGCCAGCAGCCCGGGGGACTTCGCGAATGAAAAACTGTTTTTT
TRBJ2-5 TRBV27 TRBD2 - CASSFRNSGGAKGETQYF TGTGCCAGCAGTTTCCGGAATAGCGGGGGGGCTAAGGGAGAGACCCAGTACTTC
TRBJ2-1 TRBV7-8 TRBD2 - CASSLIRGGVFF TGTGCCAGCAGCTTAATCCGGGGGGGCGTGTTCTTC
TRBJ2-7 TRBV19 - few CASSPDGGQYEQYF TGTGCCAGTAGTCCGGACGGGGGGCAATACGAGCAGTACTTC
TRBJ2-3 TRBV9 - few CASSPTGLADTQYF TGTGCCAGCAGCCCCACCGGACTGGCAGATACGCAGTATTTT
TRBJ1-1 TRBV4-2 TRBD1 - CASSQGDRNTEAFF TGTGCCAGCAGCCAAGGGGACAGGAACACTGAAGCTTTCTTT
TRBJ2-2 TRBV30 TRBD2 - CAWKRGANTGELFF TGTGCCTGGAAACGGGGGGCGAACACCGGGGAGCTGTTTTTT
TRBJ2-1 TRBV2 TRBD2 - CASSSPGLAGDEQFF TGTGCCAGCAGCTCACCGGGACTAGCGGGGGATGAGCAGTTCTTC
TRBJ2-1 TRBV7-2 - - CASSLVWRGNEQFF TGTGCCAGCAGCTTAGTATGGAGGGGAAATGAGCAGTTCTTC
TRBJ2-1 TRBV13 TRBD1 - CASSDGTVWEQFF TGTGCCAGCAGCGACGGGACAGTATGGGAGCAGTTCTTC
TRBJ2-5 TRBV9 - few CASSLSSQETQYF TGTGCCAGCAGCCTTAGCTCGCAAGAGACCCAGTACTTC
TRBJ2-1 TRBV2 TRBD2 - CASSTSGGYEQFF TGTGCCAGCAGCACTAGCGGGGGGTATGAGCAGTTCTTC
TRBJ1-2 TRBV10-3 - once CAIREQGAGAYGYTF TGTGCCATCAGAGAACAGGGTGCTGGGGCCTATGGCTACACCTTC
TRBJ2-1 TRBV9 - few CASSERGGSYNEQFF TGTGCCAGCAGCGAGAGGGGAGGCTCCTACAATGAGCAGTTCTTC
TRBJ2-7 TRBV9 - few CASSVRDYEQYF TGTGCCAGCAGCGTAAGAGACTACGAGCAGTACTTC